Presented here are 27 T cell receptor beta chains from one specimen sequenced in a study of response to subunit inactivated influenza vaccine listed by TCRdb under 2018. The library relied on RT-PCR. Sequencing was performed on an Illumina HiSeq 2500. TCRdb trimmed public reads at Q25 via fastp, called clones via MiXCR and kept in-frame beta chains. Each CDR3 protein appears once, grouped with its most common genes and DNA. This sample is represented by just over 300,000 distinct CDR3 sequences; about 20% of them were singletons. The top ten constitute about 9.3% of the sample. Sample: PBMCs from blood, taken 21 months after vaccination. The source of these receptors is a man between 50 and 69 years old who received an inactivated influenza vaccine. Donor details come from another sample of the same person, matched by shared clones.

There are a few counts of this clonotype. The CDR3 DNA reads as TGTGCCAGCAGCCAACAGGGGGGGAAACTGTTTTTT. This gives the protein CASSQQGGKLFF. The V call is TRBV7-2, the J call TRBJ1-4; 8 bases agree with TRBD1. Trimming cost V 5 bases and J 11 bases; bases outside gene matches: 4. This CDR3 is built from 12 residues. CDR1 SGHTA and CDR2 FQGNSA come from the germline V gene.

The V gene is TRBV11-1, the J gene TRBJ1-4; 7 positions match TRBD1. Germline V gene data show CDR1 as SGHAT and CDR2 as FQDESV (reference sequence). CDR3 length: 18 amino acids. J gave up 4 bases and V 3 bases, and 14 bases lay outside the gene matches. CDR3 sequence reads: CASSFLRGQGVDNEKLFF. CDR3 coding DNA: TGTGCCAGCAGCTTCTTGAGGGGGCAAGGAGTAGATAATGAAAAACTGTTTTTT.

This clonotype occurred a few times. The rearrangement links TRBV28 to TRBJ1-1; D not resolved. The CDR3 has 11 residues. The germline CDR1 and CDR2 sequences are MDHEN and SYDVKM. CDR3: CECRGITEAFF. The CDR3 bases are TGTGAGTGCCGGGGTATCACTGAAGCTTTCTTT.

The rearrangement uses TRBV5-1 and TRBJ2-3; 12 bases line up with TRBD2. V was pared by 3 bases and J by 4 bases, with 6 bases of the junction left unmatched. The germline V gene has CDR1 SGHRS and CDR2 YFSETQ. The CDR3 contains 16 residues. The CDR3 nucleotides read TGCGCCAGCAGCTCTGGACTAGCGGGATACTCAGATACGCAGTATTTT. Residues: CASSSGLAGYSDTQYF.

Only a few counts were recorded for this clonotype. The chain's CDR3 is CASSLEWGRGVYGYTF. The CDR3 region has the DNA TGCGCCAGCAGCTTGGAATGGGGCAGGGGAGTCTATGGCTACACCTTC. The rearrangement links TRBV5-1 to TRBJ1-2, with TRBD1 as a possible D gene (6 bases). CDR1 and CDR2 from the germline V gene are SGHRS and YFSETQ. Trimming left V 0 bases short and J 4 bases short, with 16 bases between. The CDR3 runs 16 residues.

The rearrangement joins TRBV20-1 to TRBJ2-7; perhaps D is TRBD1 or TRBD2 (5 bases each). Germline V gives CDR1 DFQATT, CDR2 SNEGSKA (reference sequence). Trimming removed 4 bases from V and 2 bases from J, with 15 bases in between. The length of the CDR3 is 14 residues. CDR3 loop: CSATGTLPAYEQYF. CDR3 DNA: TGCAGTGCTACCGGGACCCTTCCGGCCTACGAGCAGTACTTC.

The chain's CDR3 is CSARGGSGNYEQYF. CDR3 nucleotide sequence: TGCAGTGCTAGAGGGGGGTCGGGGAATTACGAGCAGTACTTC. The chain has TRBV20-1 and TRBJ2-7; D tentatively reads TRBD1 or TRBD2 (5 bases each). Trimming pared 1 base from V and 4 bases from J, leaving 14 bases between. The CDR3 loop spans 14 amino acids. CDR1 is DFQATT and CDR2 is SNEGSKA in the germline V gene (reference sequence).

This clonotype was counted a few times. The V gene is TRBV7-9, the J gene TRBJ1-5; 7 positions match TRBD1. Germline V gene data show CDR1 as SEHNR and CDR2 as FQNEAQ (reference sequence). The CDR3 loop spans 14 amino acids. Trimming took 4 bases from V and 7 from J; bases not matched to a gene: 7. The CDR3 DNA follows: TGTGCCAGCAGCTCGGACAGGTCTTGGCAGCCCCAGCATTTT. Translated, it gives CASSSDRSWQPQHF.

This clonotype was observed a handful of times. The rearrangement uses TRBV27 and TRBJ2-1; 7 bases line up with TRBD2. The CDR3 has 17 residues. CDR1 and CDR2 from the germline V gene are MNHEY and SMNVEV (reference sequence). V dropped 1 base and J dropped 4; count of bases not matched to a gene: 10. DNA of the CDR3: TGTGCCAGCAGTTTATTGTGGGAGGGCCCTCAATACAATGAGCAGTTCTTC. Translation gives CASSLLWEGPQYNEQFF.

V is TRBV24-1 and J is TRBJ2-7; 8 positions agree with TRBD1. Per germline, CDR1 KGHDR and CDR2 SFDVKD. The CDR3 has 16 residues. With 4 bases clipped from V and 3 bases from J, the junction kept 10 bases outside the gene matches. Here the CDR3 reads CATSDSRPGQVYEQYF. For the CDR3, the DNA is TGTGCCACCAGTGACTCGAGACCGGGACAGGTCTACGAGCAGTACTTC.

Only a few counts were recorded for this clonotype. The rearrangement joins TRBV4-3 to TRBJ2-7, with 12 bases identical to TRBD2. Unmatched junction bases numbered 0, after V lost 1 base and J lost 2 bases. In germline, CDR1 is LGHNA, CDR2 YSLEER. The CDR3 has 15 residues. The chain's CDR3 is CASSQGTSGAYEQYF. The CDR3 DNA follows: TGCGCCAGCAGCCAAGGGACTAGCGGGGCCTACGAGCAGTACTTC.

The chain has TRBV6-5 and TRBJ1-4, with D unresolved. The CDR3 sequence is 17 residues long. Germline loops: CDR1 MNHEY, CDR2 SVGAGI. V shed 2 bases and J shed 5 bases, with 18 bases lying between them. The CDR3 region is CASSYESVRHQNEKLFF. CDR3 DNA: TGTGCCAGCAGTTACGAGAGTGTTCGCCACCAAAATGAAAAACTGTTTTTT.

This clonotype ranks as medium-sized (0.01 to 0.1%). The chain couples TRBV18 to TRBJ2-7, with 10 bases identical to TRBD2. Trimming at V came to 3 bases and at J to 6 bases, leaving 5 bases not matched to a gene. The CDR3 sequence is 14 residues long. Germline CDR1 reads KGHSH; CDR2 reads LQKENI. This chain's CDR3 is CASSPIAGGGEQYF. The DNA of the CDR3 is TGTGCCAGCTCACCTATAGCGGGGGGCGGCGAGCAGTACTTC.

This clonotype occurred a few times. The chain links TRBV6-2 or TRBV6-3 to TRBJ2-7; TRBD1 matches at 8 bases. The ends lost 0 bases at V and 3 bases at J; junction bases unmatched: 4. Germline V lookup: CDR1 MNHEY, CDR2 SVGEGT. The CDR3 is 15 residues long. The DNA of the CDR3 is TGTGCCAGCAGTTACTCAAGGGGACAGGTCTACGAGCAGTACTTC. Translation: CASSYSRGQVYEQYF.

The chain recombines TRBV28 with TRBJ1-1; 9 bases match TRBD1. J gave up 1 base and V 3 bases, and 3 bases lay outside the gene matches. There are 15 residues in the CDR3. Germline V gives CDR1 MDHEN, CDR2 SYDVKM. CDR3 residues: CASSFGTGRNTEAFF. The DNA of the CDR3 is TGTGCCAGCAGTTTCGGGACAGGGAGGAACACTGAAGCTTTCTTT.

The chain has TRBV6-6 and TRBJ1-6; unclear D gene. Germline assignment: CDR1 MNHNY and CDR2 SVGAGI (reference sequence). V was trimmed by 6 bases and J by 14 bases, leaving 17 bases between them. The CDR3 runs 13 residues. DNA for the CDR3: TGTGCCAGCAGACCCGACGGGGAAGTAGCCCTCCACTTT. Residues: CASRPDGEVALHF.

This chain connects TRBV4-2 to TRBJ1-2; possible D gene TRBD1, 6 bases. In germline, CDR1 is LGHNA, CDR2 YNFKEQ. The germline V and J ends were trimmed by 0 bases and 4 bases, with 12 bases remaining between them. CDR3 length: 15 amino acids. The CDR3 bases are TGTGCCAGCAGCCAAGAGGGGGGGGCTGGCTATGGCTACACCTTC. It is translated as CASSQEGGAGYGYTF.

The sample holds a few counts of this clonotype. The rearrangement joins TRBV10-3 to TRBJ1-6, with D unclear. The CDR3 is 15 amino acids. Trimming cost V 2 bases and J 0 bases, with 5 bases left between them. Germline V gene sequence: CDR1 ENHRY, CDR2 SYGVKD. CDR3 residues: CAISEASSYNSPLHF. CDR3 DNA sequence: TGTGCCATCAGTGAGGCCAGCTCCTATAATTCACCCCTCCACTTT.

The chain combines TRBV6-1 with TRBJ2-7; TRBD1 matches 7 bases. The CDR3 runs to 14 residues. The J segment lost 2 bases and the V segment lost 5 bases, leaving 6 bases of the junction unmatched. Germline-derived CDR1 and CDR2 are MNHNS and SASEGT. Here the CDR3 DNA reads TGTGCCAGCAGTAAGACAGGGATCGCCTACGAGCAGTACTTC. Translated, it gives CASSKTGIAYEQYF.

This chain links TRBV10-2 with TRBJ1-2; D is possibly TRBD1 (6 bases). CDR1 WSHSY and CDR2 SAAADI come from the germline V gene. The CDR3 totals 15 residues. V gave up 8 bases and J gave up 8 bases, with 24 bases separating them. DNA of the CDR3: TGCGCCAGCTTCGAGGGGGAAACGCCCCTTTTGGGCTACACCTTC. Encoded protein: CASFEGETPLLGYTF.

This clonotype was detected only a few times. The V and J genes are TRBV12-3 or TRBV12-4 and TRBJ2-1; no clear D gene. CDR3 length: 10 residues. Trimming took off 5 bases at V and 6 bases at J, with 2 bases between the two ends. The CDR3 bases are TGTGCCAGCAGTATCAATGAGCAGTTCTTC. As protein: CASSINEQFF.

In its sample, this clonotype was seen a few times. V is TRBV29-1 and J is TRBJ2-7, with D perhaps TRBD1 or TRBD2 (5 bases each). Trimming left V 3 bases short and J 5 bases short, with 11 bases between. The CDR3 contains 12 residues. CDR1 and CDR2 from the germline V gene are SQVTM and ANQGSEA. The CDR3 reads CSVDEGRNEQYF. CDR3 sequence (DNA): TGCAGCGTTGACGAGGGACGGAACGAGCAGTACTTC.

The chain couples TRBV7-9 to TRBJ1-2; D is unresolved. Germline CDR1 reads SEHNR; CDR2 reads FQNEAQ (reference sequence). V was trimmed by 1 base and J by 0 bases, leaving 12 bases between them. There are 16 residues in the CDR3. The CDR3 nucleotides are TGTGCCAGCAGCTTAGGACGAAGACCTACTAACTATGGCTACACCTTC. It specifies CASSLGRRPTNYGYTF.

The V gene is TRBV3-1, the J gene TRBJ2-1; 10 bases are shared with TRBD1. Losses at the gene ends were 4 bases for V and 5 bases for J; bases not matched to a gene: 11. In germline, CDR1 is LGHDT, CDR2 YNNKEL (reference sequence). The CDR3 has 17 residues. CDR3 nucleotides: TGTGCCAGCAGCCCCAACGGGGGGACAGGGGAAGACAATGAGCAGTTCTTC. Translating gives CASSPNGGTGEDNEQFF.

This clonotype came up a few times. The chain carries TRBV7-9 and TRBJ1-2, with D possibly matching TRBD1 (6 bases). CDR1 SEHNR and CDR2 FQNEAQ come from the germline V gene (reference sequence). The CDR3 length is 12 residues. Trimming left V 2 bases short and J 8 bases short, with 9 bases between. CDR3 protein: CASSLPQGGYTF. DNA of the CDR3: TGTGCCAGCAGCTTACCCCAGGGGGGCTACACCTTC.

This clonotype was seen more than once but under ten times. CDR3 nucleotide sequence: TGTGCCAGCAGTTTAGCAGAATACACTGAAGCTTTCTTT. This gives the protein CASSLAEYTEAFF. The V and J genes are TRBV12-3 or TRBV12-4 and TRBJ1-1, with D hard to call. This CDR3 region has 13 residues. Trimming cost V 0 bases and J 3 bases, with 5 bases left between them.

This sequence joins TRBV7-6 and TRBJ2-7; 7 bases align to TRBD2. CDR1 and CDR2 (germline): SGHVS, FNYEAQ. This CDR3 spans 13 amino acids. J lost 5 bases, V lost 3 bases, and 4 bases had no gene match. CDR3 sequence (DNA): TGTGCCAGCAGCTTCCGGGGAGGGGACGAGCAGTACTTC. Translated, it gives CASSFRGGDEQYF.